A selection of T cell receptor beta chains follows, all from one sample in a study of liver allograft versus peripheral blood T cells. TCRdb redid the calling of the reads with MiXCR, one entry per CDR3 protein. The sample contains 2,000 to 2,500 distinct CDR3 sequences, over 15% of which appear only once. These TCRs come from a human patient who had a liver transplant. A subset of T cells may come from the graft donor. The CDR3 runs from the conserved cysteine through the conserved F or W. The D gene is left open where the match is weak. Size is stated for part of the rows, as once, few or many counts, or as a class when the clone is expanded.

TGCAGTGCTAGCGATCCCACAGGAGGTAACTATGGCTACACCTTC,CSASDPTGGNYGYTF,TRBJ1-2,NA,TRBV20-1,few
TGTGCCAGCACTCACGGGGGAAGGCTAGGGGAGCAGTACTTC,CASTHGGRLGEQYF,TRBJ2-7,NA,TRBV27,NA
TGTGCCAGCAGTTACGTCGAGGGGAATGAGCAGTTCTTC,CASSYVEGNEQFF,TRBJ2-1,NA,TRBV6-6,medium-sized
TGTGCCAGCAGCCCAGTTTGGGTCGGTACGGCCCCGGCTTTCTTT,CASSPVWVGTAPAFF,TRBJ1-1,NA,TRBV14,many
TGTGCCAGCAGCACTAACTCGGGGTGGCAAGAGACCCAGTACTTC,CASSTNSGWQETQYF,TRBJ2-5,NA,TRBV6-5,medium-sized
TGTGCCAGCAGCTTGCGGGCAGGGGCCTACAATGAGCAGTTCTTC,CASSLRAGAYNEQFF,TRBJ2-1,NA,TRBV5-4,medium-sized
TGTGCCAGCAGTCCCCAAATTCTAGCGAACTACGAGCAGTACTTC,CASSPQILANYEQYF,TRBJ2-7,NA,TRBV27,medium-sized
TGTGCCAGCAGCGGACAGGGGCATGAAGCTTTCTTT,CASSGQGHEAFF,TRBJ1-1,TRBD1,TRBV7-2,medium-sized
TGTGCCAGCAGCGGGTATGGGTCTCAGGGGTACGAGCAGTACTTC,CASSGYGSQGYEQYF,TRBJ2-7,NA,TRBV5-6,NA
TGTGCCACCAGCAGTGGGCTAGCGGGGGACGATACGCAGTATTTT,CATSSGLAGDDTQYF,TRBJ2-3,TRBD2,TRBV15,medium-sized
TGCAGCGTTGAAGAGGAAAGGGGATCCCCCTACGAGCAGTACTTC,CSVEEERGSPYEQYF,TRBJ2-7,NA,TRBV29-1,medium-sized
TGTGCCAGCAGTTACCCAGGGTCCGGGGAGCTGTTTTTT,CASSYPGSGELFF,TRBJ2-2,NA,TRBV6-5,medium-sized
TGTGCCAGCAGTTTCGGACAGAGCTCCTACAATGAGCAGTTCTTC,CASSFGQSSYNEQFF,TRBJ2-1,NA,TRBV27,many
TGTGCCAGCAGCTTACCAGGGTTTGAAGCTTTCTTT,CASSLPGFEAFF,TRBJ1-1,NA,TRBV7-9,few
TGTGCCAGCAAGGGTTTTACTGGTGAGCAGTTCTTC,CASKGFTGEQFF,TRBJ2-1,NA,TRBV25-1,NA
TGTGCCAGCAGCTTACAAGACACCCGAACAGATACGCAGTATTTT,CASSLQDTRTDTQYF,TRBJ2-3,NA,TRBV7-2,medium-sized
TGTGCCAGCAGCTTGACAGGCGGACCCAAAAACATTCAGTACTTC,CASSLTGGPKNIQYF,TRBJ2-4,NA,TRBV7-9,medium-sized
TGTGCCAGCAGTGTAGGTGGGACAGGGCCCTACTACGAGCAGTACTTC,CASSVGGTGPYYEQYF,TRBJ2-7,TRBD1,TRBV27,medium-sized
TGTGCCAGCAGCTTTGGGGGGTTAGGTAGCTACACCTTC,CASSFGGLGSYTF,TRBJ1-2,NA,TRBV7-3,few
TGCGCCAGCAGCCAAGATCCGGGGGCAATAACCGGGGAGCTGTTTTTT,CASSQDPGAITGELFF,TRBJ2-2,NA,TRBV4-1,NA
TGTGCCAGCAGTTACGGACCCGGGGAGCTGTTTTTT,CASSYGPGELFF,TRBJ2-2,NA,TRBV10-3,hyperexpanded
TGTGCCAGCAGCCAAGAGCCATATAACACAGATACGCAGTATTTT,CASSQEPYNTDTQYF,TRBJ2-3,NA,TRBV14,few
TGTGCCAGCAGCTGGACAGGGATGAGCTCCTACGAGCAGTACTTC,CASSWTGMSSYEQYF,TRBJ2-7,TRBD1,TRBV11-2,NA
TGTGCCAGCAGCCCGATAGCGGGAGGTGGGGAGCAGTACTTC,CASSPIAGGGEQYF,TRBJ2-7,TRBD2,TRBV28,many
TGTGCCATCAGCACTAGCGGGAGTGCCTACGAGCAGTACTTC,CAISTSGSAYEQYF,TRBJ2-7,TRBD2,TRBV10-3,large
TGTGCCAGCAGTTACGTCAACTACGAGCAGTACTTC,CASSYVNYEQYF,TRBJ2-7,NA,TRBV6-6,medium-sized
TGCAGCGTTGTCTTCGAGGTTCGTCAGTACTTC,CSVVFEVRQYF,TRBJ2-4,NA,TRBV29-1,medium-sized
TGTGCCTGGAGCGACCCTCAGATCCCTCCTTACGAGCAGTACTTC,CAWSDPQIPPYEQYF,TRBJ2-7,NA,TRBV30,few
TGTGCCAGCAGCCAAGAGAGGGCAGGTATCGGGAACACTGAAGCTTTCTTT,CASSQERAGIGNTEAFF,TRBJ1-1,NA,TRBV4-2,NA
TGTGCCAGCAGCTTCTGGGCCACGGAAAAAGAGACCCAGTACTTC,CASSFWATEKETQYF,TRBJ2-5,NA,TRBV11-2,many
TGTGCCAGCAGTTTATATCCCGGACTAGCGGCTTACGAGCAGTACTTC,CASSLYPGLAAYEQYF,TRBJ2-7,TRBD2,TRBV27,many
TGTGCCAGCAGCGTAAGGAGGGACAGGGGCAACACCGGGGAGCTGTTTTTT,CASSVRRDRGNTGELFF,TRBJ2-2,TRBD1,TRBV9,hyperexpanded
TGTGCCAGCAGCTTGGCCGGGGTGAGGCCAGCCCCCGGGGACTATGGCTACACCTTC,CASSLAGVRPAPGDYGYTF,TRBJ1-2,NA,TRBV5-6,medium-sized
TGCAGCGTCGAAAATGGACTGATGGACACTGAAGCTTTCTTT,CSVENGLMDTEAFF,TRBJ1-1,NA,TRBV29-1,medium-sized